This TCR beta chain stems from a study of PD-1 blockade in classical Hodgkin lymphoma. Some clones are missing from TCRdb's copy, which holds only in-frame ones; the method was immunoSEQ multiplex PCR. The table shows 45,000 or so clones, with about nine tenths occurring only once. All the patients suffered relapse after autologous stem cell transplantation, and brentuximab vedotin exposure differed. The sequence derives from a human donor with classical Hodgkin lymphoma. Here the sequenced sample was peripheral blood mononuclear cells (PBMCs), taken at baseline.

The CDR3: CASSLDIATNEKLFF. The CDR3 nucleotides read TGCGCCAGCAGCCTTGACATTGCAACTAATGAAAAACTGTTTTTT. The chain couples TRBV5-1 to TRBJ1-4; no clear D. In germline, CDR1 is SGHRS, CDR2 YFSETQ. The CDR3 runs 15 residues. V was pared by 4 bases and J by 0 bases, with 10 bases between.